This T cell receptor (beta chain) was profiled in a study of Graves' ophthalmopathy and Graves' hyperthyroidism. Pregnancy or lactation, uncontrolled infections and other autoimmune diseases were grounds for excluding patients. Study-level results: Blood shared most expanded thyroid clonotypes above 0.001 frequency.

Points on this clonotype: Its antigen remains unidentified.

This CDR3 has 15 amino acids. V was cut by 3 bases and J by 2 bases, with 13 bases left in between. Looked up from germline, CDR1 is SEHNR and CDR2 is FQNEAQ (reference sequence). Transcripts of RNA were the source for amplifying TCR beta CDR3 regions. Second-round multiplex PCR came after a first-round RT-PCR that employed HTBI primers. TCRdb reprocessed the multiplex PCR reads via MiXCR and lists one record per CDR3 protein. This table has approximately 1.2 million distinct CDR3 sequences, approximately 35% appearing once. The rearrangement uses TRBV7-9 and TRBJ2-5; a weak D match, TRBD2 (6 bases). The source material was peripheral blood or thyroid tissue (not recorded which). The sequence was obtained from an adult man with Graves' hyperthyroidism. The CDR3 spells CASSFLSGTQETQYF. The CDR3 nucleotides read TGTGCCAGCAGCTTCTTGTCCGGGACTCAAGAGACCCAGTACTTC. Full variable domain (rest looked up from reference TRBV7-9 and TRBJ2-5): DTGVSQNPRHKITKRGQNVTFRCDPISEHNRLYWYRQTLGQGPEFLTYFQNEAQLEKSRLLSDRFSAERPKGSFSTLEIQRTEQGDSAMYLCASSFLSGTQETQYFGPGTRLLVL.